These 25 T cell receptor beta chains share one sample of origin, sequenced in a study of cytotoxic CD8 clonotypes in ibrutinib-treated CLL. The method was immunoSEQ multiplex PCR; TCRdb's version includes in-frame clones alone and lacks a portion of them. Of approximately 60,000 clones in the sample, over 55% are singletons; the top ten hold approximately 20%. The input for sequencing was PBMCs, taken after 24 months of ibrutinib treatment. These receptors came from a human donor with chronic lymphocytic leukemia.

This chain uses TRBV19 with TRBJ2-7, with D perhaps matching TRBD2 (6 bases). Trimming shortened V by 1 base and J by 1 base, and 11 bases separated the two germline ends. CDR1 and CDR2 (germline): LNHDA, SQIVND (reference sequence). CDR3 length: 15 residues. CDR3 DNA: TGTGCCAGTAGTATAGCGGGAGCTATGTCCTACGAGCAGTACTTC. Amino acids: CASSIAGAMSYEQYF.

V gene TRBV29-1 combines with J gene TRBJ1-2; unclear D gene. Germline V lookup: CDR1 SQVTM, CDR2 ANQGSEA. The CDR3 is made up of 12 amino acids. V was pared by 4 bases and J by 1 base, with 7 bases between. CDR3 loop: CSVAAYNYGYTF. The CDR3 nucleotides read TGCAGCGTTGCGGCATATAACTATGGCTACACCTTC.

The chain couples TRBV27 to TRBJ2-2, with D unclear. The CDR3 contains 16 residues. Trimming removed 5 bases from V and 2 bases from J, with 15 bases in between. Germline V lookup: CDR1 MNHEY, CDR2 SMNVEV (reference sequence). The CDR3 sequence is CASSMSGTYNTGELFF. The CDR3 nucleotides read TGTGCCAGCAGTATGTCAGGAACCTATAACACCGGGGAGCTGTTTTTT.

In DNA, the CDR3 is TGTGCCACCAGATTTAGCGGAACTTACGAGCAGTACTTC. Encoded protein: CATRFSGTYEQYF. The chain combines TRBV15 with TRBJ2-7; tentative D call: TRBD2 (6 bases). The CDR3 runs 13 residues. CDR1 is LNHNV, CDR2 YYDKDF, per germline (reference sequence). V lost 6 bases, J lost 4 bases, and 13 bases lay in between. The variable domain in full, with the rest retrieved from reference TRBV15 and TRBJ2-7, is DAMVIQNPRYQVTQFGKPVTLSCSQTLNHNVMYWYQQKSSQAPKLLFHYYDKDFNNEADTPDNFQSRRPNTSFCFLDIRSPGLGDTAMYLCATRFSGTYEQYFGPGTRLTVT.

The sample holds one count of this clone. This rearrangement joins TRBV11-2 to TRBJ1-2; D unclear. The ends were cut back, 0 bases at V and 8 bases at J, with 13 bases in the middle. Germline values: CDR1 SGHAT, CDR2 FQNNGV. This CDR3 comprises 14 residues. The CDR3 DNA sequence: TGTGCCAGCAGCTTAGAGGGCAGGAAGGACGGCTACACCTTC. Translation gives CASSLEGRKDGYTF.

The chain employs TRBV7-2 and TRBJ2-7; D may match TRBD1 or TRBD2 (6 bases each). The V end lost 5 bases, the J end lost 5 bases, and 19 bases lay between the germline ends. Germline V gene lookup returns CDR1 SGHTA and CDR2 FQGNSA. This CDR3 region has 15 residues. The chain's CDR3 is CASSREWQGNHEQYF. The CDR3 DNA reads as TGTGCCAGCAGCCGGGAGTGGCAGGGGAATCACGAGCAGTACTTC.

The chain couples TRBV5-4 to TRBJ2-5; D perhaps matches TRBD1 (5 bases). The CDR3 is 14 amino acids. V was trimmed by 0 bases and J by 2 bases, leaving 8 bases between them. CDR1 is SGHNT and CDR2 is YYREEE in the germline V gene (reference sequence). CDR3 DNA: TGTGCCAGCAGCTTGGCCGACAGTCAAGAGACCCAGTACTTC. Translated: CASSLADSQETQYF.

This clone was counted a few times. The chain couples TRBV7-2 to TRBJ1-3; a weak D match, TRBD1 (6 bases). The CDR3 is made up of 16 amino acids. V gave up 0 bases and J gave up 3 bases, with 12 bases separating them. The germline V gene has CDR1 SGHTA and CDR2 FQGNSA. CDR3 region: CASSLARGALGNTIYF. In nucleotides, the CDR3 is TGTGCCAGCAGCTTAGCGCGGGGGGCGCTTGGAAACACCATATATTTT.

This clone was recorded a few times. The gene calls are TRBV19 and TRBJ2-6; D may be TRBD2 (5 bases). Per the germline V gene, CDR1 is LNHDA and CDR2 is SQIVND (reference sequence). Trimming took 5 bases from V and 2 from J, leaving 10 bases between them. The CDR3 sequence is 15 residues long. This CDR3 is CASSLTSAGANVLTF. The CDR3 DNA sequence: TGTGCCAGTAGTCTTACTAGTGCTGGGGCCAACGTCCTGACTTTC.

This clone showed up just a few times. The chain uses TRBV7-2 and TRBJ1-2; D gene ambiguous. Germline V lookup: CDR1 SGHTA, CDR2 FQGNSA. V lost 0 bases and J 2 bases, leaving 7 bases between the germline ends. The CDR3 spans 14 residues. In nucleotides, the CDR3 is TGTGCCAGCAGCTTAGCAGCAGTGAACTATGGCTACACCTTC. Amino acids: CASSLAAVNYGYTF.

This rearrangement joins TRBV5-1 to TRBJ2-3; no clear D. V lost 7 bases to trimming and J lost 0 bases, with 12 bases between them. The V gene's germline CDR1 is SGHRS and CDR2 YFSETQ. The CDR3 spans 14 residues. The CDR3, as DNA: TGCGCCAGCGCCCGGAGCTCAAGCACAGATACGCAGTATTTT. Its protein is CASARSSSTDTQYF.

This clone was seen many times. The J gene is TRBJ2-1, the V gene TRBV5-4; 10 positions match TRBD2. Trimming at V came to 3 bases and at J to 8 bases, leaving 11 bases not matched to a gene. Germline lookup yields CDR1 SGHNT and CDR2 YYREEE (reference sequence). The CDR3 contains 16 residues. Written as DNA, the CDR3 is TGTGCCAGCAGCTCCCCGCTAAGCGGGAGGGGGTATGAGCAGTTCTTC. The encoded protein is CASSSPLSGRGYEQFF.

There are a few counts of this clone. This rearrangement joins TRBV7-2 to TRBJ2-2; D unclear. V gave up 6 bases and J gave up 2 bases, with 7 bases separating them. This CDR3 comprises 13 residues. The V gene's germline CDR1 is SGHTA and CDR2 FQGNSA. In nucleotides, the CDR3 is TGTGCCAGCAGGTTAATAAACACCGGGGAGCTGTTTTTT. This codes for CASRLINTGELFF.

The chain carries TRBV7-2 and TRBJ1-2; unclear D gene. The CDR3 consists of 14 residues. The V end was cut by 4 bases, the J end by 5 bases, with 14 bases between. The germline gives CDR1 SGHTA, CDR2 FQGNSA. This CDR3 is CASSSNSPTYGYTF. DNA for the CDR3: TGTGCCAGCAGCTCAAACTCGCCGACATATGGCTACACCTTC.

The chain combines TRBV7-6 with TRBJ1-2; D perhaps matches TRBD1 (6 bases). V lost 3 bases to trimming and J lost 7 bases, with 12 bases between them. This CDR3 has 13 residues. Per germline, CDR1 SGHVS and CDR2 FNYEAQ. This CDR3 is CASSLNRATGYTF. DNA of the CDR3: TGTGCCAGCAGCTTGAACAGGGCGACTGGCTACACCTTC.

V and J are TRBV5-1 and TRBJ1-2; possible D gene TRBD1, 5 bases. Germline V gives CDR1 SGHRS, CDR2 YFSETQ. V was trimmed by 1 base and J by 4 bases, leaving 17 bases between them. The CDR3 runs 16 residues. The CDR3 reads CASSLRQTGPSYGYTF. Written as DNA, the CDR3 is TGCGCCAGCAGCTTGAGACAGACGGGACCAAGCTATGGCTACACCTTC.

The chain joins TRBV5-1 to TRBJ1-4; D remains unclear. Germline CDR1 and CDR2: SGHRS and YFSETQ. The CDR3 is made up of 14 amino acids. The V end was cut by 5 bases, the J end by 0 bases, with 8 bases between. CDR3 coding DNA: TGCGCCAGCAGGGATGGTACAACTAATGAAAAACTGTTTTTT. Protein sequence: CASRDGTTNEKLFF. Combining the CDR3 with reference TRBV5-1 and TRBJ1-4 gives the whole variable domain KAGVTQTPRYLIKTRGQQVTLSCSPISGHRSVSWYQQTPGQGLQFLFEYFSETQRNKGNFPGRFSGRQFSNSRSEMNVSTLELGDSALYLCASRDGTTNEKLFFGSGTQLSVL.

The chain carries TRBV18 and TRBJ1-2; D perhaps matches TRBD1 (6 bases). The V and J ends lost 8 bases and 1 base respectively, with 14 bases between them. Germline V gene data show CDR1 as KGHSH and CDR2 as LQKENI. The CDR3 consists of 14 residues. The CDR3 sequence is CASLPTGDNYGYTF. In DNA form, the CDR3 reads TGTGCCAGCCTACCGACAGGTGATAACTATGGCTACACCTTC. Complete variable domain (other parts from reference TRBV18 and TRBJ1-2): NAGVMQNPRHLVRRRGQEARLRCSPMKGHSHVYWYRQLPEEGLKFMVYLQKENIIDESGMPKERFSAEFPKEGPSILRIQQVVRGDSAAYFCASLPTGDNYGYTFGSGTRLTVV.

The CDR3, as DNA: TGTGCCATCAGTGATCCGGGACAGGGAATTTACGAGCAGTACGTC. Amino acids: CAISDPGQGIYEQYV. The rearrangement uses TRBV10-3 and TRBJ2-7; 9 bases line up with TRBD1. Trimming at V came to 3 bases and at J to 4 bases, leaving 7 bases not matched to a gene. The CDR3 loop spans 15 amino acids. Germline V gene sequence: CDR1 ENHRY, CDR2 SYGVKD.

This clone occurred a few times. The rearrangement links TRBV28 to TRBJ1-4, with D uncertain. Trimming took 5 bases from V and 4 from J, leaving 14 bases between them. This CDR3 region has 15 residues. In germline, CDR1 is MDHEN, CDR2 SYDVKM. The chain's CDR3 is CASSPLARVNEKLFF. Written as DNA, the CDR3 is TGTGCCAGCAGTCCCCTGGCGAGGGTTAATGAAAAACTGTTTTTT.

This clone was detected once. The rearrangement links TRBV18 to TRBJ1-1; D possibly corresponds to TRBD1 (6 bases). The CDR3 covers 14 residues. Deletions cut 6 bases from V and 1 base from J, with 12 bases between. CDR1 and CDR2 from the germline V gene are KGHSH and LQKENI. The DNA of the CDR3 is TGTGCCAGCTCGCCTCAACAGGGGAACACTGAAGCTTTCTTT. As protein: CASSPQQGNTEAFF.

In its sample, this clone was seen many times. The rearrangement uses TRBV5-4 and TRBJ2-1; unclear D gene. Looked up from germline, CDR1 is SGHNT and CDR2 is YYREEE (reference sequence). V dropped 4 bases and J dropped 0 bases, with 8 bases sitting between them. This CDR3 has 14 amino acids. In nucleotides, the CDR3 is TGTGCCAGCAGCCTGTCTTCCTCCTACAATGAGCAGTTCTTC. Protein product: CASSLSSSYNEQFF.

The CDR3 DNA sequence: TGTGCCAGCAGCGTAGCCATGGGCAGGGCAGCAGGCGAGCAGTACTTC. Translated: CASSVAMGRAAGEQYF. V gene TRBV9 combines with J gene TRBJ2-7; D may be TRBD1 (5 bases). V was pared by 0 bases and J by 6 bases, with 19 bases between. CDR1 SGDLS and CDR2 YYNGEE come from the germline V gene. The CDR3 extends over 16 amino acids.

This chain connects TRBV19 to TRBJ2-7; 10 positions agree with TRBD2. Germline lookup yields CDR1 LNHDA and CDR2 SQIVND (reference sequence). CDR3 length: 19 amino acids. With 1 base clipped from V and 3 bases from J, the junction kept 15 bases outside the gene matches. CDR3 coding DNA: TGTGCCAGTAGTATAGTGCCCGGACTAGCGGTCAGCGCGGGCTACGAGCAGTACTTC. It encodes CASSIVPGLAVSAGYEQYF.

This clone appeared many times. The chain couples TRBV7-8 to TRBJ1-4; 8 bases are a match to TRBD1. Germline CDR1 and CDR2: SGHVS and FQNEAQ. V dropped 5 bases and J dropped 8; count of bases not matched to a gene: 7. This CDR3 is built from 14 residues. CDR3 in amino acids: CASSPRDRTEKLFF. CDR3 nucleotide sequence: TGTGCCAGCAGCCCCCGGGACAGGACGGAAAAACTGTTTTTT.